A few counts support the clone carrying this TCR beta chain. Its specificity is unknown. A minimum of 7 million PBMCs was isolated per sample. This specimen comes from a study of blood T cells in healthy people across ages. Study information: Every two T cells gave about one barcoded beta molecule via template switching. Study outcomes and limitations: Getting older went along with TCR beta diversity per million T cells dropping roughly linearly.

Germline CDR1 and CDR2: KGHDR and SFDVKD. This CDR3 is built from 13 residues. V was cut by 3 bases and J by 4 bases, with 8 bases left in between. The authors ran a second PCR of 7 to 11 cycles using a sample-barcoded 5' primer and a J-beta primer mix. The authors tagged each cDNA molecule using a template-switch adaptor with 12 random nucleotides. TCRdb used MiXCR to reprocess the 5' RACE reads, holding one entry per CDR3 protein. The table includes 1,500,000 or so distinct CDR3 sequences, approximately 43% detected once. The sample consisted of blood. The receptor comes from a woman aged 18-30 years in good health. The chain uses TRBV24-1 and TRBJ1-1, with D unclear. Written as DNA, the CDR3 is TGTGCCACCAGTGATGGGGTCGGCACTGAAGCTTTCTTT. Amino acids: CATSDGVGTEAFF.